The present TCR beta chain was sequenced within a study of blood T cell repertoires in COVID-19. Study as a whole: PBMCs, B-cell-depleted T cells, or T cells provided the cDNA or gDNA that made up the material.

The sample holds a few counts of this clone. Other DNA sequences in the sample encode the same CDR3. This table comes from immunoSEQ multiplex PCR, and its TCRdb copy is limited to in-frame clones, with some not included. There are 250,000 or so clones in the sample; roughly four fifths occur only once, and over 3.5% lies in the top ten. Sequencing used peripheral blood. The source of this sequence is a woman between 65 and 79 years old with acute or convalescent COVID-19.

The CDR3 loop is CATSRDRYEQYF. The CDR3 nucleotides read TGTGCCACCAGCAGAGACAGATACGAGCAGTACTTC. The J gene is TRBJ2-7, the V gene TRBV15, with D unclear. This CDR3 spans 12 amino acids. Trimming left V 0 bases short and J 4 bases short, with 4 bases between. Germline V gene data show CDR1 as LNHNV and CDR2 as YYDKDF (reference sequence).